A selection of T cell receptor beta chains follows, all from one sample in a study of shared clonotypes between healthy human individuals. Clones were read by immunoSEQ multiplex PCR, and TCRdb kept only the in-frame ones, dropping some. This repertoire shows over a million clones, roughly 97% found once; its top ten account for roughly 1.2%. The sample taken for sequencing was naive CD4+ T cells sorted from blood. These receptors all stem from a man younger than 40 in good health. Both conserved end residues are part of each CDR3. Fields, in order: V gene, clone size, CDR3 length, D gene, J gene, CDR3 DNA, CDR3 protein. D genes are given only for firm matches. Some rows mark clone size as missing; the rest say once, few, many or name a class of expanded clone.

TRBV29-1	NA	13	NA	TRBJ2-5	TGCAGCGTTGTAAGGGGATGGGGAGAGACCCAGTACTTC	CSVVRGWGETQYF
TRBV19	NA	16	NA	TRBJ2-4	TGTGCCAGTAGTATATCCTCCCTAGGGGACAAAAACATTCAGTACTTC	CASSISSLGDKNIQYF
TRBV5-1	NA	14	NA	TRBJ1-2	TGCGCCAGCAGCCCCAGTGCCACGAACTATGGCTACACCTTC	CASSPSATNYGYTF
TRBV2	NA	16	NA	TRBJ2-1	TGTGCCAGCAGTGATGAGGGATGGGGAGCCTACAATGAGCAGTTCTTC	CASSDEGWGAYNEQFF
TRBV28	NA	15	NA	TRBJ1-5	TGTGCCAGCAGTTTACCCCATACCAGCAATCAGCCCCAGCATTTT	CASSLPHTSNQPQHF
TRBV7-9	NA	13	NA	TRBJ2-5	TGTGCCAGCAGCTTAGGGGGGAAAGAGACCCAGTACTTC	CASSLGGKETQYF
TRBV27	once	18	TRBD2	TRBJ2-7	TGTGCCAGCAGGCGCTCCGGGACTAGCGGGAGGAGATTTTATGAGCAGTACTTC	CASRRSGTSGRRFYEQYF
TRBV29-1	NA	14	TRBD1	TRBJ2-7	TGCAGCGTCTGTTGCACCGGGACAGGGGACGAGCAGTACTTC	CSVCCTGTGDEQYF
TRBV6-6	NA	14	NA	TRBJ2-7	TGTGCCAGCAGTTACTCGGTCGGATCCTACGAGCAGTACTTC	CASSYSVGSYEQYF
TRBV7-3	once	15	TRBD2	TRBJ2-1	TGTGCCAGCAGCTGGACTAGCGGGGATTACAATGAGCAGTTCTTC	CASSWTSGDYNEQFF
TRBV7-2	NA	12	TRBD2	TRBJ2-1	TGTGCCAGCAGTTCTGCGGGAGGGCCGGAGTTCTTC	CASSSAGGPEFF
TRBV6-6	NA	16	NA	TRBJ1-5	TGTGCCAGCAGTTACTCAGGAACGGGGGCCAATCAGCCCCAGCATTTT	CASSYSGTGANQPQHF
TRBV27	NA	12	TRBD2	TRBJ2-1	TGTGCCAGCAGTACCATCTGGACTAGACAGTTCTTC	CASSTIWTRQFF